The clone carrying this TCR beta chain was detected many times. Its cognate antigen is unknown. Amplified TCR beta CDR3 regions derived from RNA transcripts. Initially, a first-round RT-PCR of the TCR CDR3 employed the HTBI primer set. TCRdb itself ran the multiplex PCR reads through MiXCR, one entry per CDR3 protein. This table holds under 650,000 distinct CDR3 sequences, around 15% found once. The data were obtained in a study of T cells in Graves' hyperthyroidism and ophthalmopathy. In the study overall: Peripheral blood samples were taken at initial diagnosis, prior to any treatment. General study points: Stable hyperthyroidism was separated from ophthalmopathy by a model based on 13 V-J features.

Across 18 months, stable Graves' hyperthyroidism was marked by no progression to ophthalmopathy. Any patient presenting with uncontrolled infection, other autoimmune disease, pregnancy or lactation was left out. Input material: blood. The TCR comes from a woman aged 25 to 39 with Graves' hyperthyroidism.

The chain's CDR3 is CASSFPGGPYNEQFF. CDR3 nucleotide sequence: TGTGCCAGCAGCTTCCCGGGAGGGCCGTACAATGAGCAGTTCTTC. V and J are TRBV7-2 and TRBJ2-1; TRBD2 agrees at 8 bases. The CDR3 covers 15 residues. Germline CDR1 SGHTA, CDR2 FQGNSA. Trimming removed 3 bases from V and 4 bases from J; junction bases left unmatched: 5.